The 2 T cell receptor beta chains given below trace back to one sample, sequenced in a study of shared clonotypes between healthy human individuals. Assay: immunoSEQ multiplex PCR; the TCRdb copy retains only in-frame clones and omits some. The sample yields around 2.3 million clones, approximately 96% seen once. Sample: naive CD4+ T cells sorted from blood. Subset defined: CD45RA+ positively selected. These receptors originate from a man aged 18 to 29 in good health.

V is TRBV11-1 and J is TRBJ1-1; a weak D match, TRBD1 (5 bases). The germline V and J ends were trimmed by 1 base and 0 bases, with 9 bases remaining between them. Germline V gene lookup returns CDR1 SGHAT and CDR2 FQDESV (reference sequence). The CDR3 runs 15 residues. This CDR3 reads CASSLEGALNTEAFF. As DNA, the CDR3 is TGTGCCAGCAGCTTAGAAGGGGCGTTGAACACTGAAGCTTTCTTT.

The chain is built from TRBV28 and TRBJ2-1; 11 nucleotides agree with TRBD2. The V and J ends lost 7 bases and 10 bases, in that order; junction bases with no gene match: 12. Per germline, CDR1 MDHEN and CDR2 SYDVKM. The CDR3 is made up of 15 amino acids. In DNA, the CDR3 is TGTGCCAGCACCCCCCGGCTAGCGGGAGGAGGGGAGCAGTTCTTC. Protein product: CASTPRLAGGGEQFF. Based on the CDR3 plus reference TRBV28 and TRBJ2-1, the full variable domain is DVKVTQSSRYLVKRTGEKVFLECVQDMDHENMFWYRQDPGLGLRLIYFSYDVKMKEKGDIPEGYSVSREKKERFSLILESASTNQTSMYLCASTPRLAGGGEQFFGPGTRLTVL.